The TCR beta chain described here comes from a study of T cell repertoires in cytomegalovirus infection. At the level of the study: Peptides in the study included HLA-C-restricted and HLA-B-restricted CMV epitopes. Public TCR beta signatures marked donors with CMV infection and the matching HLA. Whole-study findings and limits: In two of eight donors, the top clonotype was HLA-C-restricted CMV-specific. There were carriers of CMV plus the relevant HLA, and cumulative public TCR beta family frequency identified them.

In TCRdb, the reads were re-called with MiXCR into one record per CDR3 protein. This table has roughly 800,000 distinct CDR3 sequences, almost 30% appearing once. CDR3 length: 15 amino acids. Per germline, CDR1 DFQATT and CDR2 SNEGSKA (reference sequence). Trimming removed 0 bases from V and 2 bases from J, with 14 bases in between. With regard to this clonotype: What it binds is not known.

The gene calls are TRBV20-1 and TRBJ2-7, with D perhaps matching TRBD1 (5 bases). The sequences come from cultured CD8+ T cells from PBMCs, collected from culture after CMV antigen stimulation. The TCR comes from a human donor in good health (CMV status not recorded). Some clones in this sample may be carry-over from other donors' samples. The CDR3: CSARDFGQGAYEQYF. Written as DNA, the CDR3 is TGCAGTGCTAGAGATTTCGGGCAGGGCGCCTACGAGCAGTACTTC.